This T cell receptor (beta chain) was found in a study of early T cells in non-severe SARS-CoV-2 infection. On this clonotype itself: Its antigen is unidentified. Since the CDR3 does not end with the conserved phenylalanine or tryptophan, this likely comes from a read error.

TCRdb passed the 5' RACE reads through MiXCR, listing each CDR3 protein once. The sample has over 95,000 distinct CDR3 sequences, around 17% seen once. General study findings and limits: Database matching using VDJdb favored anti-spike CD8 responses, with private and CD4 specificities left missing.

V shed 3 bases and J shed 0 bases, with 9 bases lying between them. This CDR3 spans 14 amino acids. Germline CDR1 and CDR2: MDHEN and SYDVKM. The sequence derives from an adult who was a healthcare worker with PCR-confirmed SARS-CoV-2 infection or an uninfected control (not recorded which). The V and J genes are TRBV28 and TRBJ2-7; tentatively, D is TRBD2 (5 bases). Sequenced: whole blood. CDR3 nucleotides: TGTGCCAGCAGTTTTCCCCGGGACTCCTACGAGCAGTACTAC. Translating it yields CASSFPRDSYEQYY.